This T cell receptor (beta chain) was recorded in a study of blood T cell repertoires in COVID-19. Across the study: Nucleic acid was either cDNA or gDNA, and it came from T cells, B-cell-depleted T cells, or PBMCs.

Seattle-derived patients entered the study during active infection and were followed longitudinally. Germline V gene data show CDR1 as MNHNS and CDR2 as SASEGT. The CDR3 is 14 amino acids. The V gene end was trimmed by 2 bases and the J gene end by 8 bases; junction bases not matched to a gene: 8. Data came from immunoSEQ multiplex PCR; TCRdb stores just in-frame clones and leaves some out. The sample carries 350,000 to 400,000 clones, approximately 86% recorded once. The clonotype was recovered from a woman between 55 and 75 years old with COVID-19, enrolled during active disease. The sequenced material came from peripheral blood. The rearrangement uses TRBV6-1 and TRBJ1-2; 7 positions match TRBD1. The CDR3 nucleotides are TGTGCCAGCAGTGAAACTGGACAGGCTCCGGGCTACACCTTC. It yields the protein CASSETGQAPGYTF.